One sample yielded the 28 T cell receptor beta chains listed below, sequenced in a study of T-cell reconstitution after alpha-beta-depleted transplantation in children. It was with unique molecular identifiers that the TCRbeta library was prepared. TCRdb itself ran the PCR reads through MiXCR, one entry per CDR3 protein. The repertoire holds 450,000 to 550,000 distinct CDR3 sequences, 9.5% to 12% seen once, with approximately 15% in the top ten. This sample comprised PBMCs, mostly from graft donor cells, obtained 180 days after TCRalphabeta/CD19-depleted stem cell transplant. The receptors here all came from a female patient aged 2 to 10 who had a stem cell transplant for aplastic anemia, so the T cells may come from the graft donor.

V gene TRBV28 combines with J gene TRBJ1-2, with unresolved D. V lost 3 bases, J lost 1 base, and 9 bases lay in between. This CDR3 contains 14 residues. Germline CDR1 and CDR2: MDHEN and SYDVKM. For the CDR3, the DNA is TGTGCCAGCAGTTTTGGAGTGCTTAACTATGGCTACACCTTC. Translation gives CASSFGVLNYGYTF.

The CDR3 DNA is TGTGCCAGCAGCCGACCAGATAGGGCAGGGACCCTTCTCTCTGGGGCCAACGTCCTGACTTTC. Protein sequence: CASSRPDRAGTLLSGANVLTF. The rearrangement joins TRBV2 to TRBJ2-6, with D perhaps matching TRBD1 or TRBD2 (5 bases each). This CDR3 contains 21 residues. V was shortened by 6 bases and J by 0 bases, with 27 bases between the two germline ends. Germline lookup yields CDR1 SNHLY and CDR2 FYNNEI.

The gene calls are TRBV20-1 and TRBJ2-1; D is ambiguous. CDR3 length: 14 amino acids. Germline CDR1 DFQATT, CDR2 SNEGSKA (reference sequence). V was cut by 3 bases and J by 6 bases, with 15 bases left in between. CDR3 coding DNA: TGCAGTGCTAGGGAGCCCGGACGAACCAATGAGCAGTTCTTC. This sequence encodes CSAREPGRTNEQFF.

There are a few counts of this clonotype. The chain is built from TRBV11-2 and TRBJ2-5, with a tentative D call TRBD2 (5 bases). The germline V gene has CDR1 SGHAT and CDR2 FQNNGV. Trimming left V 3 bases short and J 4 bases short, with 18 bases between. The CDR3 contains 16 residues. The CDR3 DNA follows: TGTGCCAGCAGCTTGAGTCTGCGCGGGCGGAGAGAGACCCAGTACTTC. Protein sequence: CASSLSLRGRRETQYF.

This chain connects TRBV29-1 to TRBJ1-1, with D perhaps TRBD1 (6 bases). Germline V CDR1 and CDR2: SQVTM, ANQGSEA. With 3 bases removed from V and 3 bases from J, the gap between germline ends came to 17 bases. CDR3 length: 15 amino acids. The CDR3 coding sequence is TGCAGCGTTGAGGGCAGGGGCGAGAGGGACACTGAAGCTTTCTTT. Encoded protein: CSVEGRGERDTEAFF.

This clonotype was detected a few times. The chain employs TRBV7-2 and TRBJ2-7; unclear D gene. Trimming left V 2 bases short and J 4 bases short, with 12 bases between. The CDR3 spans 14 residues. Germline values: CDR1 SGHTA, CDR2 FQGNSA. The DNA for the CDR3 is TGTGCCAGCAGCTTATGGCCAGAGAAGTACGAGCAGTACGTC. Protein product: CASSLWPEKYEQYV.

The J gene is TRBJ2-1, the V gene TRBV20-1, with D possibly TRBD2 on 6 matching bases. CDR1 and CDR2 from the germline V gene are DFQATT and SNEGSKA (reference sequence). The CDR3 sequence is 15 residues long. V lost 1 base to trimming and J lost 7 bases, with 17 bases between them. CDR3 DNA: TGCAGTGCTAGAGGTCGGGAGAACGGACTTAATGAGCAGTTCTTC. It specifies CSARGRENGLNEQFF.

This clonotype was detected many times. The rearrangement uses TRBV28 and TRBJ2-5; perhaps TRBD1 as D (6 bases). V lost 4 bases to trimming and J lost 1 base, with 10 bases between them. CDR1 and CDR2 from the germline V gene are MDHEN and SYDVKM. The CDR3 consists of 14 residues. Here the CDR3 reads CASSSPDSQETQYF. The CDR3 bases are TGTGCCAGCAGTTCCCCGGACAGCCAAGAGACCCAGTACTTC.

This clonotype was recorded a few times. The CDR3 reads CASSRQGASSYEQYF. For the CDR3, the DNA is TGTGCCAGCAGCAGACAGGGGGCTAGCTCCTACGAGCAGTACTTC. The chain joins TRBV28 to TRBJ2-7; TRBD1 matches at 10 bases. V lost 6 bases, J lost 0 bases, and 5 bases stayed unmatched. Germline V CDR1 and CDR2: MDHEN, SYDVKM. CDR3 length: 15 amino acids.

The chain is built from TRBV20-1 and TRBJ2-7; D is tentatively TRBD1 or TRBD2 (5 bases each). CDR1 is DFQATT, CDR2 SNEGSKA, per germline (reference sequence). This CDR3 has 14 amino acids. The V end was cut by 4 bases, the J end by 0 bases, with 13 bases between. In DNA, the CDR3 is TGCAGTGCTAACCGGGACCAATCCTCCTACGAGCAGTACTTC. Protein: CSANRDQSSYEQYF.

The chain is built from TRBV12-3 or TRBV12-4 and TRBJ2-2; 9 bases fit TRBD2. The CDR3 consists of 15 residues. V shed 11 bases and J 2 bases; nucleotides not matched to a gene: 9. CDR3 in DNA: TGTGCCGTCTCAATTAGCGGGAGTAACACCGGGGAGCTGTTTTTT. Translating it yields CAVSISGSNTGELFF.

The CDR3 nucleotides read TGCGCCAGCAGCCAGTGGCTAGCGGACTCCTACGAGCAGTACGTC. As protein: CASSQWLADSYEQYV. The chain is built from TRBV4-3 and TRBJ2-7, with 7 bases matching TRBD2. With V trimmed by 3 bases and J by 0 bases, 5 bases remained unmatched. The CDR3 extends over 15 amino acids. CDR1 and CDR2 from the germline V gene are LGHNA and YSLEER.

The rearrangement links TRBV7-8 to TRBJ2-3; D may be TRBD1 (5 bases). This CDR3 is built from 16 residues. V lost 4 bases, J lost 7 bases, and 21 bases lay in between. The germline gives CDR1 SGHVS, CDR2 FQNEAQ. The CDR3 sequence is CASSYGAYPTTNTQYF. The CDR3 DNA reads as TGTGCCAGCAGCTATGGGGCCTACCCCACCACGAATACGCAGTATTTT. Based on the CDR3 plus reference TRBV7-8 and TRBJ2-3, the full variable domain is GAGVSQSPRYKVAKRGQDVALRCDPISGHVSLFWYQQALGQGPEFLTYFQNEAQLDKSGLPSDRFFAERPEGSVSTLKIQRTQQEDSAVYLCASSYGAYPTTNTQYFGPGTRLTVL.

Here the CDR3 reads CAILQQGNTEAFF. The CDR3 bases are TGTGCCATCTTACAACAGGGGAACACTGAAGCTTTCTTT. This sequence joins TRBV15 and TRBJ1-1; D might be TRBD1 (6 bases). V lost 10 bases and J 1 base, leaving 13 bases between the germline ends. The CDR3 spans 13 residues. The germline gives CDR1 LNHNV, CDR2 YYDKDF (reference sequence).

This clonotype has a handful of counts. The chain is built from TRBV6-2 or TRBV6-3 and TRBJ2-2, with TRBD1 identical over 9 bases. V lost 7 bases, J lost 6 bases, and 24 bases stayed unmatched. The CDR3 runs to 20 residues. CDR1 MNHEY and CDR2 SVGEGT come from the germline V gene. As DNA, the CDR3 is TGTGCCAGCACTTATCCCGGGACAGGGTCCGTCTTACAACACGCCGGGGAGCTGTTTTTT. It encodes CASTYPGTGSVLQHAGELFF.

V and J are TRBV5-6 and TRBJ2-7; D gene uncertain. Trimming pared 2 bases from V and 4 bases from J, leaving 10 bases between. CDR1 and CDR2 (germline): SGHDT, YYEEEE. The CDR3 length is 13 residues. In DNA, the CDR3 is TGTGCCAGCAGCTTTGGACCTCGTTACGAGCAGTACGTC. This translates into CASSFGPRYEQYV.

This chain joins TRBV16 and TRBJ2-3; D is unclear. Trimming removed 5 bases at V and 4 bases at J, with 19 bases between. The CDR3 is made up of 16 amino acids. Germline values: CDR1 KGHSY, CDR2 FQNENV. CDR3: CASSSILRWRSDTQYF. CDR3 DNA: TGTGCCAGCAGCTCGATTCTGCGCTGGAGATCAGATACGCAGTATTTT.

The rearrangement uses TRBV20-1 and TRBJ2-1, with D unresolved. The germline gives CDR1 DFQATT, CDR2 SNEGSKA (reference sequence). Trimming cost V 1 base and J 2 bases, with 24 bases left between them. The CDR3 has 19 residues. In DNA, the CDR3 is TGCAGTGCTAGAGTCGTCCAGAGAAGCCCCAGTTCGACCTACAATGAGCAGTTCTTC. Its protein product is CSARVVQRSPSSTYNEQFF.

This clonotype was counted at least ten times. CDR3 nucleotides: TGTGCCATCAGTGAATGGGGACTAGCGGGCAATGAGCAGTTCTTC. It codes for CAISEWGLAGNEQFF. The gene calls are TRBV10-3 and TRBJ2-1, with TRBD2 matching 12 bases. The CDR3 runs to 15 residues. Germline CDR1 reads ENHRY; CDR2 reads SYGVKD. J was trimmed by 6 bases and V by 3 bases; bases with no gene match: 3.

This clonotype was counted many times. This sequence joins TRBV28 and TRBJ2-5; possible D gene TRBD2, 6 bases. The CDR3 contains 14 residues. Trimming took 0 bases from V and 5 from J, leaving 10 bases between them. Germline-derived CDR1 and CDR2 are MDHEN and SYDVKM. CDR3 protein: CASSLWGGRETQYF. The CDR3 DNA is TGTGCCAGCAGTTTATGGGGGGGACGGGAGACCCAGTACTTC.

The rearrangement uses TRBV6-2 or TRBV6-3 and TRBJ2-4, with D perhaps TRBD2 (5 bases). This CDR3 is 16 amino acids long. V was trimmed by 2 bases and J by 0 bases, leaving 11 bases between them. Looked up from germline, CDR1 is MNHEY and CDR2 is SVGEGT. Here the CDR3 reads CASSYPSGGAKNIQYF. For the CDR3, the DNA is TGTGCCAGCAGTTACCCCAGCGGAGGAGCCAAAAACATTCAGTACTTC.

The rearrangement joins TRBV6-2 or TRBV6-3 to TRBJ2-1; the D is unclear. There are 14 residues in the CDR3. CDR1 is MNHEY, CDR2 SVGEGT, per germline. V was clipped by 3 bases and J by 6 bases, with 12 bases between them. As DNA, the CDR3 is TGTGCCAGCAGTTATAATATCTTCCGCAATGAGCAGTTCTTC. It encodes CASSYNIFRNEQFF.

Ten or more counts support this clonotype. The V and J genes are TRBV28 and TRBJ1-2; maybe TRBD1 (5 bases). CDR3 length: 14 residues. Between the trimmed V and J ends, which lost 2 bases and 4 bases, there was a span of 11 bases. Germline values: CDR1 MDHEN, CDR2 SYDVKM. The CDR3 nucleotides read TGTGCCAGCAGTTTAGGGGCAGACACCTATGGCTACACCTTC. Protein product: CASSLGADTYGYTF.

As to this clonotype: A much larger clone lies a single base off, so this may be a read error. This chain links TRBV20-1 with TRBJ2-5; the D is unclear. CDR1 and CDR2 (germline): DFQATT, SNEGSKA (reference sequence). Trimming shortened V by 8 bases and J by 4 bases, and 20 bases separated the two germline ends. The CDR3 runs 14 residues. The CDR3 DNA reads TGCAGTCCCCGGGCGACGACCCTACGAGAGACCCAGTACTTC. This encodes CSPRATTLRETQYF.

The chain recombines TRBV20-1 with TRBJ2-7; D possibly corresponds to TRBD2 (5 bases). V lost 6 bases and J 2 bases, leaving 8 bases between the germline ends. This CDR3 has 11 residues. Germline V gene lookup returns CDR1 DFQATT and CDR2 SNEGSKA (reference sequence). CDR3 amino acids: CSAVRAYEQYF. The DNA for the CDR3 is TGCAGTGCCGTGCGGGCCTACGAGCAGTACTTC.

The chain joins TRBV2 to TRBJ2-1, with 9 bases matching TRBD2. This CDR3 region has 15 residues. V gave up 3 bases and J gave up 7 bases; unmatched junction bases: 7. Germline CDR1 and CDR2: SNHLY and FYNNEI. The CDR3 sequence is CASSDGSSGMNEQFF. The DNA for the CDR3 is TGTGCCAGCAGTGATGGGTCTAGCGGGATGAATGAGCAGTTCTTC.

This clonotype was seen many times. The chain uses TRBV12-3 or TRBV12-4 and TRBJ2-3; 7 bases map to TRBD2. The length of the CDR3 is 14 residues. Germline trimming cut 5 bases from V and 5 bases from J; bases unmatched to any gene: 7. The CDR3 nucleotides read TGTGCCAGCAGTGCCGGGGGGTCGATAGATACGCAGTATTTT. Protein: CASSAGGSIDTQYF.

This clonotype was counted a few times. This chain connects TRBV5-6 to TRBJ2-7; no definite D call. Trimming took off 0 bases at V and 6 bases at J, with 13 bases between the two ends. The CDR3 extends over 14 amino acids. CDR1 is SGHDT and CDR2 is YYEEEE in the germline V gene. In nucleotides, the CDR3 is TGTGCCAGCAGCTTGGGGGTACAGTTAAGCGAGCAGTACGTC. This codes for CASSLGVQLSEQYV.